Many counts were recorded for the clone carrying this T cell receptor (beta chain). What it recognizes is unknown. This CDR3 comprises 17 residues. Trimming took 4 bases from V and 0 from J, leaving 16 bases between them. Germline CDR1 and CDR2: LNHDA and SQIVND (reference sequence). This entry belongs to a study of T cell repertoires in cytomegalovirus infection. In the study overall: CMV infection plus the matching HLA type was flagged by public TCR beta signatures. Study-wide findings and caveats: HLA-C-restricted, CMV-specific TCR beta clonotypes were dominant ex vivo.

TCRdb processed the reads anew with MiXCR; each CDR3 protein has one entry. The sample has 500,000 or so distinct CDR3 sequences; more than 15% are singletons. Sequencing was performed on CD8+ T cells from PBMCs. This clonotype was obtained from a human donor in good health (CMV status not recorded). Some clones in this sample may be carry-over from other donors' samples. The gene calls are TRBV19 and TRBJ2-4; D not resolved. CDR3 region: CASSTSDGNSAKNIQYF. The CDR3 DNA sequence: TGTGCCAGTAGTACCTCCGACGGCAACTCAGCCAAAAACATTCAGTACTTC.